Detailed here is one T cell receptor beta chain. The sample is drawn from a study of blood T cell repertoires in COVID-19. About the study: From T cells, B-cell-depleted T cells, or PBMCs came the material, which was cDNA or gDNA.

The assay was immunoSEQ multiplex PCR, and TCRdb's table has in-frame clones only and misses some. The repertoire holds almost 7,000 clones, with approximately 91% as singletons. The germline V and J ends were trimmed by 5 bases and 2 bases, with 12 bases remaining between them. CDR3 length: 14 residues. Per germline, CDR1 WSHSY and CDR2 SAAADI. V gene TRBV10-2 combines with J gene TRBJ2-5; D is perhaps TRBD2 (5 bases). The sequence was collected from a human donor in a cohort sampled during active COVID-19. Sequencing was carried out using peripheral blood. CDR3 sequence: CASSPRALQETQYF. Here the CDR3 DNA reads TGCGCCAGCAGTCCGCGGGCGCTACAAGAGACCCAGTACTTC.